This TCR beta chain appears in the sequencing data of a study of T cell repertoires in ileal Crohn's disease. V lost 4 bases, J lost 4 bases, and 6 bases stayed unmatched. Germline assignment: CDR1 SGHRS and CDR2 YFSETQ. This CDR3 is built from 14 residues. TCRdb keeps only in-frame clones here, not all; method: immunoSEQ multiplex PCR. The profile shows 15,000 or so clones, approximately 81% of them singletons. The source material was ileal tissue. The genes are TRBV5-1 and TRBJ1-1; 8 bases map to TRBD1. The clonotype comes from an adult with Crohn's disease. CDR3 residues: CASSKKTGGTEAFF. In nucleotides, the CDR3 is TGCGCCAGCAGCAAGAAAACAGGGGGCACTGAAGCTTTCTTT.